This TCR beta chain was captured in a study of blood T cell repertoires in COVID-19. At the level of the study: The cDNA or gDNA used as material had been derived from T cells, B-cell-depleted T cells, or PBMCs.

Germline assignment: CDR1 MGHDK and CDR2 SYGVNS. V lost 1 base, J lost 5 bases, and 14 bases lay in between. The CDR3 spans 15 residues. Seattle participants joined during active infection and were tracked over time. In the source study's methods: Researchers report that nucleated cell counts were estimated from reference gene primer amplification. The method was immunoSEQ multiplex PCR; TCRdb's version includes in-frame clones alone and lacks a portion of them. V, J and clone size derive from that table, while D and trimming were established from the DNA sequence. The repertoire consists of 200,000 to 250,000 clones, with roughly 86% occurring once and the leading ten covering approximately 6%.

The origin of this receptor is a woman at least 80 years old with COVID-19, enrolled during active disease. The chain employs TRBV25-1 and TRBJ1-1; D unclear. The sample consisted of peripheral blood. CDR3 in amino acids: CASSELGRAGTEAFF. As DNA, the CDR3 is TGTGCCAGCAGTGAATTGGGGAGGGCGGGGACTGAAGCTTTCTTT.